These T cell receptor beta chains were read from a single sample in a study of T cell responses to AZD1222 COVID-19 vaccine. Produced via immunoSEQ multiplex PCR; TCRdb's table is partial and in-frame only. The table shows about 130,000 clones, with roughly 90% occurring only once. The sample consisted of peripheral blood, taken on day 0 of AZD1222 vaccination. These TCRs come from an adult in good health. Each CDR3 is given with its conserved first and last residue. The D gene is left open where the match is weak. The size field is filled for only some rows; it gives once, few, many or a size class.

CARSFVRRISGNTIYF,TGTGCCAGAAGCTTCGTCCGCCGGATCTCTGGAAACACCATATATTTT,-,TRBV5-3,TRBJ1-3,-
CASSPPQRGHTGELFF,TGTGCCAGCAGCCCGCCCCAGCGGGGGCACACCGGGGAGCTGTTTTTT,TRBD2,TRBV27,TRBJ2-2,-
CASSTGESEKLFF,TGTGCCAGCAGTACAGGGGAAAGTGAAAAACTGTTTTTT,TRBD1,TRBV6-5,TRBJ1-4,once
CASSLLKGAMNTEAFF,TGTGCCAGCTCCCTTCTTAAGGGGGCCATGAACACTGAAGCTTTCTTT,TRBD1,TRBV18,TRBJ1-1,-
CASSLGGTTDTQYF,TGTGCCAGCAGCTTAGGAGGCACCACAGATACGCAGTATTTT,-,TRBV7-2,TRBJ2-3,-
CASSLGEVYGYTF,TGTGCCAGCAGTTTAGGAGAGGTCTATGGCTACACCTTC,-,TRBV12-3/TRBV12-4,TRBJ1-2,-
CASSGYRVTSTDTQYF,TGTGCCAGCAGCGGATACAGGGTTACAAGCACAGATACGCAGTATTTT,-,TRBV21-1,TRBJ2-3,-
CASSYDGFTEAFF,TGTGCCAGTAGTTACGATGGTTTCACTGAAGCTTTCTTT,-,TRBV19,TRBJ1-1,-
CASSQEVGLGDIQYF,TGTGCCAGCAGCCAAGAAGTGGGCTTAGGAGACATTCAGTACTTC,-,TRBV4-2,TRBJ2-4,-
CASSPGQVNSPLHF,TGTGCCAGCAGCCCCGGACAGGTTAATTCACCCCTCCACTTT,TRBD1,TRBV7-9,TRBJ1-6,-
CASSLGGGVFSYNEQFF,TGTGCCAGCAGCTTAGGCGGGGGGGTATTCTCCTACAATGAGCAGTTCTTC,TRBD2,TRBV7-9,TRBJ2-1,-
CAWNTGTGVDPLHF,TGTGCCTGGAATACCGGGACGGGAGTGGATCCCCTCCACTTT,-,TRBV30,TRBJ1-6,-
CASSATGTGGYTF,TGTGCCAGCAGCGCCACGGGTACGGGTGGCTACACCTTC,-,TRBV2,TRBJ1-2,-
CSVGGGGRPTDTQYF,TGCAGCGTTGGGGGGGGCGGGCGCCCCACAGATACGCAGTATTTT,-,TRBV29-1,TRBJ2-3,-
CASKSSGANVLTF,TGTGCCAGCAAGAGCTCTGGGGCCAACGTCCTGACTTTC,-,TRBV27,TRBJ2-6,once
CASSPSAGYGYTF,TGTGCCAGCAGCCCCTCTGCGGGGTATGGCTACACCTTC,-,TRBV5-4,TRBJ1-2,-
CASSSVVGSRYDNEQFF,TGTGCCAGCAGCTCTGTAGTTGGGAGCCGGTACGACAATGAGCAGTTCTTC,-,TRBV5-8,TRBJ2-1,-
CASSSLGGSIYNEQFF,TGTGCCAGCAGCTCCCTAGGTGGGTCCATCTACAATGAGCAGTTCTTC,-,TRBV7-9,TRBJ2-1,-
CASSVDRGSYNEQFF,TGTGCCAGCAGCGTAGATAGGGGTTCCTACAATGAGCAGTTCTTC,-,TRBV9,TRBJ2-1,-
CASSQGSMDTGEQYF,TGCGCCAGCAGCCAAGGAAGTATGGACACGGGGGAGCAGTACTTC,-,TRBV4-3,TRBJ2-7,once
CASSPQRGGGANVLTF,TGCGCCAGCAGCCCCCAGCGGGGGGGAGGGGCCAACGTCCTGACTTTC,TRBD2,TRBV4-3,TRBJ2-6,-
CASRLVPGGYEQYF,TGTGCCAGCCGTCTGGTCCCGGGTGGCTACGAGCAGTACTTC,-,TRBV11-2,TRBJ2-7,-
CASSLSMGAGNTIYF,TGTGCCAGCAGTTTATCGATGGGTGCTGGAAACACCATATATTTT,-,TRBV27,TRBJ1-3,-
CASSEFGTGVRPLHF,TGTGCCAGCAGTGAATTCGGGACAGGGGTAAGACCCCTCCACTTT,TRBD1,TRBV2,TRBJ1-6,-
CASSVWADGNTIYF,TGTGCCAGCAGCGTGTGGGCGGACGGAAACACCATATATTTT,-,TRBV9,TRBJ1-3,-
CASSASVSLAFTDTQYF,TGTGCCAGCAGTGCCTCAGTCTCGCTCGCATTCACAGATACGCAGTATTTT,-,TRBV6-1,TRBJ2-3,-
CASSSQRGVRSPLHF,TGTGCCAGCAGCAGCCAGAGGGGCGTAAGGTCACCCCTCCACTTT,-,TRBV5-4,TRBJ1-6,-
CASSGPGTVRETQYF,TGTGCCAGCAGTGGGCCAGGGACAGTCCGGGAGACCCAGTACTTC,TRBD1,TRBV2,TRBJ2-5,-
CASSWTGNSPLHF,TGCGCCAGCAGTTGGACAGGGAATTCACCCCTCCACTTT,TRBD1,TRBV10-2,TRBJ1-6,-
CSVRQVTEAFF,TGCAGCGTTCGACAGGTCACTGAAGCTTTCTTT,-,TRBV29-1,TRBJ1-1,-
CASSLGVSTYTF,TGTGCCAGCTCCTTAGGGGTTTCCACCTACACCTTC,-,TRBV12-3/TRBV12-4,TRBJ1-2,-
CALRGATNYGYTF,TGTGCCCTCCGAGGGGCAACTAACTATGGCTACACCTTC,-,TRBV5-8,TRBJ1-2,few
CASSIVSGIGGSNQPQHF,TGTGCCAGTAGTATAGTTTCAGGGATCGGGGGAAGCAATCAGCCCCAGCATTTT,-,TRBV19,TRBJ1-5,once
CASSQAGFITQAFF,TGCGCCAGCAGCCAGGCGGGCTTCATAACTCAAGCTTTCTTT,-,TRBV5-1,TRBJ1-1,-
CASSLGLGGQEGYTF,TGTGCCAGCAGCTTAGGCCTTGGGGGGCAGGAAGGCTACACCTTC,-,TRBV13,TRBJ1-2,-
CASSLGDGNQPQHF,TGCGCCAGCAGCTTGGGGGACGGCAATCAGCCCCAGCATTTT,-,TRBV5-1,TRBJ1-5,-
CASGGGSSYEQYF,TGTGCCAGCGGGGGGGGTAGTTCCTACGAGCAGTACTTC,TRBD2,TRBV3-1/TRBV3-2,TRBJ2-7,-
CASSQFPERGNEQYF,TGCGCCAGCAGCCAGTTCCCGGAGCGGGGGAACGAGCAGTACTTC,TRBD2,TRBV4-3,TRBJ2-7,few
CASRRQGTGNTIYF,TGTGCCAGCAGGCGACAGGGCACCGGAAACACCATATATTTT,TRBD1,TRBV2,TRBJ1-3,-
CASSQDTARQGGNTGELFF,TGTGCCAGCAGCCAAGATACGGCCCGCCAAGGGGGGAACACCGGGGAGCTGTTTTTT,-,TRBV3-1/TRBV3-2,TRBJ2-2,-
CASLSTRGDGYTF,TGTGCCAGCCTCTCGACACGGGGCGATGGCTACACCTTC,-,TRBV6-6,TRBJ1-2,-
CASSLRGRFNQPQHF,TGTGCCAGCAGCTTACGTGGTCGCTTCAATCAGCCCCAGCATTTT,-,TRBV7-2,TRBJ1-5,-
CASSSTASGNEKLFF,TGTGCCAGCAGCAGTACAGCTTCAGGGAATGAAAAACTGTTTTTT,-,TRBV3-1/TRBV3-2,TRBJ1-4,-
CASTEGAGELFF,TGTGCCAGCACCGAAGGCGCCGGGGAGCTGTTTTTT,-,TRBV6-4,TRBJ2-2,-
CASSPITENTEAFF,TGCGCCAGCAGCCCTATTACAGAGAACACTGAAGCTTTCTTT,-,TRBV4-1,TRBJ1-1,-
CASSYRGFNSPLHF,TGTGCCAGCAGTTACAGGGGCTTTAATTCACCCCTCCACTTT,-,TRBV6-5,TRBJ1-6,-
CASSADSTLYNEQFF,TGTGCCAGCAGCGCGGACTCCACCCTCTACAATGAGCAGTTCTTC,-,TRBV9,TRBJ2-1,-
CASNPSGVSQETQYF,TGTGCCAGCAACCCAAGCGGGGTATCACAAGAGACCCAGTACTTC,TRBD2,TRBV7-9,TRBJ2-5,-
CAWGGGYNSPLHF,TGTGCCTGGGGGGGCGGCTATAATTCACCCCTCCACTTT,-,TRBV30,TRBJ1-6,-
CASSVITGTKGEQYF,TGTGCCAGTAGTGTGATTACCGGGACAAAGGGCGAGCAGTACTTC,-,TRBV19,TRBJ2-7,-
CASSLDRLSDTQYF,TGCGCCAGCAGCTTAGACAGGCTCTCAGATACGCAGTATTTT,-,TRBV5-1,TRBJ2-3,-
CASRNRGPSSGNTIYF,TGTGCCAGCAGGAATAGGGGGCCAAGCTCTGGAAACACCATATATTTT,TRBD1,TRBV6-4,TRBJ1-3,-
CASSPGDLRSRGYTF,TGTGCCAGCAGCCCAGGGGACCTTCGCTCACGCGGCTACACCTTC,-,TRBV9,TRBJ1-2,-